A single T cell receptor (beta chain) is shown here with its context. Its antigen is not identified. One end of the junction varies from germline; a read error may be responsible. The data derive from a study of T cells in localized non-small cell lung cancer. CDR3 size: 12 residues. Germline V gene data show CDR1 as GTSNPN and CDR2 as SVGIG (reference sequence). This table comes from immunoSEQ multiplex PCR, and its TCRdb copy is limited to in-frame clones, with some not included. The sample gives 19,000 or so clones, around 82% of which show up once; 34% is in the top ten. Findings of the study overall: Uninvolved nearby lung showed the greatest T cell clonality, exceeding that found in tumor. Higher blood T cell density went with longer overall survival. Sequencing involved a lone tumor region, leaving heterogeneity possible. Adjacent lung held a median about 57 of the top 100 tumor clones.

The source is a male donor older than 55 with stage III lung adenocarcinoma. V and J are TRBV30 and TRBJ2-7, with 10 positions matching TRBD2. Sequencing used peripheral blood, obtained before any cancer treatment. The CDR3 nucleotides are TGTGCTTGGAAGCGGGGGGGTGGCGAGCAGTACTTC. Amino acids: CAWKRGGGEQYF.